The present T cell receptor (beta chain) was sequenced within a study of PD-L1 blockade in urothelial cancer. The wider study: At 3 weeks after treatment start (second dose) and again at 6 weeks, blood was analyzed.

Time point reported: pretreatment peripheral blood. Patients in the study were battling locally advanced or metastatic urothelial carcinoma. This clone was counted only a few times. Clones were sequenced by immunoSEQ multiplex PCR, and TCRdb holds only the in-frame ones, with some missing. The top ten clones hold about 1.2% of a sample with fewer than 60,000 clones, around 84% of them seen once. The CDR3 sequence is 15 residues long. The junction had 6 bases not matched to a gene; V was cut back by 4 bases and J by 10 bases. Germline values: CDR1 ENHRY, CDR2 SYGVKD. The receptor's source is a man aged 45-60 years with urothelial cancer. The specimen was PBMCs, collected around atezolizumab (anti-PD-L1) treatment. This chain uses TRBV10-3 with TRBJ2-1; 14 nucleotides match TRBD2. The CDR3 DNA follows: TGTGCCATCAGTGGACGGGGACTAGCGGGAGCCGAGCAGTTCTTC. Amino acid sequence: CAISGRGLAGAEQFF.